This TCR beta chain originates from a study of blood T cell repertoires in COVID-19. The wider study: COVID-19 samples, acute and convalescent, were from the United States, Italy and Spain.

This CDR3 has 18 amino acids. V lost 0 bases to trimming and J lost 0 bases; unmatched junction nucleotides: 5. In germline, CDR1 is LGHDT, CDR2 YNNKEL (reference sequence). Clones were read by immunoSEQ multiplex PCR, and TCRdb kept only the in-frame ones, dropping some. The data hold about 180,000 clones, with roughly nine tenths observed a single time. The chain couples TRBV3-1 (or the pseudogene TRBV3-2) to TRBJ2-6, with TRBD1 identical over 7 bases. This clonotype originated in a woman in her 30s with active or convalescent COVID-19. Material for sequencing was peripheral blood. Here the CDR3 reads CASSQDWGQSSGANVLTF. In DNA, the CDR3 is TGTGCCAGCAGCCAAGATTGGGGACAGAGCTCTGGGGCCAACGTCCTGACTTTC.